This T cell receptor (beta chain) emerged from a study of technical replicates of blood from a few donors. This table comes from immunoSEQ multiplex PCR, and its TCRdb copy is limited to in-frame clones, with some not included. The repertoire consists of approximately 70,000 clones, with 80% to 95% occurring once and the leading ten covering 0.35% to 0.45%. There are 16 residues in the CDR3. V dropped 1 base and J dropped 5; count of bases not matched to a gene: 7. Germline lookup yields CDR1 LGHNA and CDR2 YNFKEQ. The chain uses TRBV4-2 and TRBJ2-3; 9 nucleotides agree with TRBD2. This clonotype was sampled from a human donor in good health. Sequencing used T cells isolated from PBMCs. The CDR3 bases are TGTGCCAGCAGCCAAGCAGCGGGAGGCCATATAGATACGCAGTATTTT. It codes for CASSQAAGGHIDTQYF.